Detailed here is one T cell receptor (beta chain). In the authors' workflow: Reference gene primer amplification gave estimated nucleated cell counts. The table came from immunoSEQ multiplex PCR; TCRdb's copy has only in-frame clones and leaves some out. That table is the source of V, J and clone size, and D and trimming were worked out from the DNA. The sample lists about 42,000 clones; more than 70% were seen once. The data originate from a study of blood T cell repertoires in COVID-19. On the study more broadly: Samples taken during acute and convalescent COVID-19 were collected in the United States, Italy and Spain. T cells, B-cell-depleted T cells, or PBMCs supplied cDNA or gDNA.

CDR3 length: 16 amino acids. The germline V gene encodes CDR1 SGHNT and CDR2 YENEEA. V lost 6 bases to trimming and J lost 0 bases; unmatched junction nucleotides: 8. The TCR was taken from a human donor in a cohort sampled during active COVID-19. Sequencing was carried out using peripheral blood. The chain carries TRBV11-3 and TRBJ1-5; 7 nucleotides align to TRBD1. CDR3 loop: CASRQLGQASNQPQHF. CDR3 in DNA: TGTGCCAGCAGACAGCTTGGACAGGCTAGCAATCAGCCCCAGCATTTT.